This TCR beta chain was sequenced for a study of radiotherapy plus CTLA-4 blockade in lung cancer. Across the study: The study recorded objective responses in roughly 20% of patients and disease control in 31%. General observations from the study: The best predictor of response was reported to be early blood T cell clone dynamics, with interferon-beta. TCR clones originating in tumors grew in number in blood after radiotherapy plus ipilimumab.

Some clones are missing from TCRdb's copy, which holds only in-frame ones; the method was immunoSEQ multiplex PCR. The sample shows approximately 39,000 clones, just under 75% of them seen only once. Remarks on this clone: Its antigen is unknown.

This CDR3 contains 13 residues. V lost 4 bases, J lost 4 bases, and 3 bases stayed unmatched. Germline assignment: CDR1 SNHLY and CDR2 FYNNEI. It was focal radiation plus CTLA-4 blockade with ipilimumab that patients with chemo-refractory metastatic non-small-cell lung cancer received. The input for sequencing was peripheral blood, taken from a patient treated with radiotherapy plus ipilimumab. The chain uses TRBV2 and TRBJ2-5; 7 bases align to TRBD1. The TCR comes from a human donor with non-small cell lung cancer who had stable disease on radiotherapy plus ipilimumab. Written as DNA, the CDR3 is TGTGCCAGCAGTGGAGACAGGGCAGAGACCCAGTACTTC. Translation: CASSGDRAETQYF.